This record covers a single T cell receptor (beta chain). What it recognizes is unknown. Use of 60 Vbeta and 13 Jbeta primers characterized the PCR. The assay was immunoSEQ multiplex PCR, and TCRdb's table has in-frame clones only and misses some. The sample has 130,000 to 150,000 clones; 70% to 75% are singletons. The sample comes from a study of cytomegalovirus exposure and HLA in healthy donors. Looking at the study overall: Ancestry clustering placed roughly 86% of more than 350 genotyped donors in the Caucasian-associated cluster.

Germline assignment: CDR1 SNHLY and CDR2 FYNNEI. CDR3 length equals 13 residues. The J segment lost 0 bases and the V segment lost 9 bases, leaving 2 bases of the junction unmatched. Notes on the study in general: Prior analysis indicated that the majority of TCR beta V segments exhibited productivity approximately 87% or approximately 30% of the time.

The V gene is TRBV2, the J gene TRBJ2-3; TRBD2 aligns across 8 bases. The sample was PBMCs. The sequence came from a human donor in good health. The CDR3 nucleotides are TGTGCCAGGACTAGCGAAAGCACAGATACGCAGTATTTT. Its protein product is CARTSESTDTQYF.